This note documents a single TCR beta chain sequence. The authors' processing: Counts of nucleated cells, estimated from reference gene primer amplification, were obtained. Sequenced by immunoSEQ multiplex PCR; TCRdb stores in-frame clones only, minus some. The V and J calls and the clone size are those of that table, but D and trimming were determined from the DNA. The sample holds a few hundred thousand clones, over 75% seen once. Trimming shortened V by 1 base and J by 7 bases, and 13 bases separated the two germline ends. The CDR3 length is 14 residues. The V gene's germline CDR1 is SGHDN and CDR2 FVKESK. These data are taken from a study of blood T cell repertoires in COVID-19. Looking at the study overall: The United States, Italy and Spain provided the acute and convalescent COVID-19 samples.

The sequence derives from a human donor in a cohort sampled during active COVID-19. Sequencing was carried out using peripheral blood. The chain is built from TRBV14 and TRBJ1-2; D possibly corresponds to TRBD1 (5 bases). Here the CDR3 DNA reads TGTGCCAGCAGCCAAGTGTCCGGGGGTTTTGGCTACACCTTC. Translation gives CASSQVSGGFGYTF.